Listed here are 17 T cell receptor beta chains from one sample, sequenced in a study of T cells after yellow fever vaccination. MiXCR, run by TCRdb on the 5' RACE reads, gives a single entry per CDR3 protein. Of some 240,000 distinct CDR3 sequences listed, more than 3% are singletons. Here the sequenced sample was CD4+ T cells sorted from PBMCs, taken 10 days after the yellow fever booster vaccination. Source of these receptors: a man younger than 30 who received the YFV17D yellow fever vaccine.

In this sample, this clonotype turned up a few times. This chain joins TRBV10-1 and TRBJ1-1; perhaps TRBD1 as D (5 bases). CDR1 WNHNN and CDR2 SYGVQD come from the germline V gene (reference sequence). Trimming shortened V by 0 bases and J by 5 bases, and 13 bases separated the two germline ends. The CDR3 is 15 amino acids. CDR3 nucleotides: TGCGCCAGCAGTGAGTCAAGGTACTGGGGGACTGAAGCTTTCTTT. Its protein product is CASSESRYWGTEAFF.

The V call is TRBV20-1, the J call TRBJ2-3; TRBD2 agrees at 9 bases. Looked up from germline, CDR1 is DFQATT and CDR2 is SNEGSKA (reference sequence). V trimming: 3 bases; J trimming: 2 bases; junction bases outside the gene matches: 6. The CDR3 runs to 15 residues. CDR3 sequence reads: CSASSASGATDTQYF. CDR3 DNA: TGCAGTGCTAGCTCAGCTAGCGGGGCCACAGATACGCAGTATTTT.

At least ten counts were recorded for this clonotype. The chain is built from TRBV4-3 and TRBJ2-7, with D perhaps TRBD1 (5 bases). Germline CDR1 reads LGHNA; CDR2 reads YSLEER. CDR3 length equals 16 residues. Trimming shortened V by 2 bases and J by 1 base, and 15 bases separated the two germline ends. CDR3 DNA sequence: TGCGCCAGCAGCCAACGTACAGGCCGACCTTCCTACGAGCAGTACTTC. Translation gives CASSQRTGRPSYEQYF.

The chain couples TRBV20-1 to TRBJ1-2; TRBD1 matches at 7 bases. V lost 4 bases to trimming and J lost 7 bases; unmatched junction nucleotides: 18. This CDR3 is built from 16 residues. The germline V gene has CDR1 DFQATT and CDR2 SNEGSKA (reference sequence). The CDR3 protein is CSATHPSSRGRGGYTF. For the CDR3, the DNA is TGCAGTGCTACTCACCCCTCGTCGAGGGGGCGAGGTGGCTACACCTTC.

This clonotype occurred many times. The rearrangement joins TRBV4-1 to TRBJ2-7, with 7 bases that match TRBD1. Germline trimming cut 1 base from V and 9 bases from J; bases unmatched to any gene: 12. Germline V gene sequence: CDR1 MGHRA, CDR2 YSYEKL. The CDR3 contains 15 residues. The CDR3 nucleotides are TGCGCCAGCAGCCAAGGACAGGGCCCACAATATGCGCAGTACTTC. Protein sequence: CASSQGQGPQYAQYF.

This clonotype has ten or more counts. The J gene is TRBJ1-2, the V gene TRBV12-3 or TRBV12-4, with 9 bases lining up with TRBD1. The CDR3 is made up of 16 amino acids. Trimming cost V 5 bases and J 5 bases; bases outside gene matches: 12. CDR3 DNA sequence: TGTGCCAGCAGTCCGAACGGGGGACAGGGCCGTTATGGCTACACCTTC. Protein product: CASSPNGGQGRYGYTF.

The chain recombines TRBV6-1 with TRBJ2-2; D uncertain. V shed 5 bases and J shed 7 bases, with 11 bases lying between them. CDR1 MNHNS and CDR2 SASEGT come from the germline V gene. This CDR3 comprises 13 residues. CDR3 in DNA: TGTGCCAGCAGTTCCGACACCTACGGGGAGCTGTTTTTT. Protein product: CASSSDTYGELFF.

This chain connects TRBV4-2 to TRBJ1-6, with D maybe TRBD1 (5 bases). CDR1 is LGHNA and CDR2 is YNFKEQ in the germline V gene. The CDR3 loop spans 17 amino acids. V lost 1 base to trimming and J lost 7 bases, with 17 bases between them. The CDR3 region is CASSQGTWGSLNSPLHF. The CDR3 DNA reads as TGTGCCAGCAGCCAAGGGACCTGGGGCAGCCTGAATTCACCCCTCCACTTT.

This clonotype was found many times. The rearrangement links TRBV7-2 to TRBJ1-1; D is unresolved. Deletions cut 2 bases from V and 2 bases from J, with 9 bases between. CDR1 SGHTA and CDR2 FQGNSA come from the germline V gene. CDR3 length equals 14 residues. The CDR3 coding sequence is TGTGCCAGCAGCTTACACAGCACCAACACTGAAGCTTTCTTT. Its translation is CASSLHSTNTEAFF.

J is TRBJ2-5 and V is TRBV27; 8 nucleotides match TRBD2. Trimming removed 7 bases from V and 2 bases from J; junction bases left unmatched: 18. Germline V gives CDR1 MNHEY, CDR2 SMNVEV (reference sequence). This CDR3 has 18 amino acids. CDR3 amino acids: CASKFKPGGALTQETQYF. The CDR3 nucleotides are TGTGCCAGCAAGTTTAAGCCGGGGGGGGCTCTCACGCAAGAGACCCAGTACTTC.

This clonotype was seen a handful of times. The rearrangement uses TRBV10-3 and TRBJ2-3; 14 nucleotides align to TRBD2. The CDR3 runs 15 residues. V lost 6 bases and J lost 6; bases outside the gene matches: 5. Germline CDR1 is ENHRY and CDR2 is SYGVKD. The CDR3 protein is CAISVTSGGADTQYF. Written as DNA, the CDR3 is TGTGCCATCAGCGTGACTAGCGGGGGGGCGGATACGCAGTATTTT.

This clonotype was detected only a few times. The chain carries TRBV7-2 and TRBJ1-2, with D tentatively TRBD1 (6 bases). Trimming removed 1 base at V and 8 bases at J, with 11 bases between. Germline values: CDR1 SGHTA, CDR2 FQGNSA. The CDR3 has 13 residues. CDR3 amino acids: CASSLDRARGYTF. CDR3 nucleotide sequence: TGTGCCAGCAGCTTAGACAGGGCGAGAGGCTACACCTTC.

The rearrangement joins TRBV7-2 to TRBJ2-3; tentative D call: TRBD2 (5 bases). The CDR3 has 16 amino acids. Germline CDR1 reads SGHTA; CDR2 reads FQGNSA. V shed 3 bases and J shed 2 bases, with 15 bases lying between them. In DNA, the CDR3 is TGTGCCAGCAGCTTTGGGATAGCGAGCTCCACAGATACGCAGTATTTT. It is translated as CASSFGIASSTDTQYF.

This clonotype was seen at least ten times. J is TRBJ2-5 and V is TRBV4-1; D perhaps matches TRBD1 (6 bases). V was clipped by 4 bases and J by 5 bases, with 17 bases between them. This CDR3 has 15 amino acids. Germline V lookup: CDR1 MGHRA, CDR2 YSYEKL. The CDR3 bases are TGCGCCAGCAGCCGCTTGACAGGCGGACGCGAGACCCAGTACTTC. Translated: CASSRLTGGRETQYF.

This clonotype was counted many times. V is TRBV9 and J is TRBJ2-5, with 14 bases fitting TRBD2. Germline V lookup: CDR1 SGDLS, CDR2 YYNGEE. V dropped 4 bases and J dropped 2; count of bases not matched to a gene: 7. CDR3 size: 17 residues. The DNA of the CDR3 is TGTGCCAGCAGCCGGACTAGCGGGGGGTCCGTGCAAGAGACCCAGTACTTC. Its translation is CASSRTSGGSVQETQYF.

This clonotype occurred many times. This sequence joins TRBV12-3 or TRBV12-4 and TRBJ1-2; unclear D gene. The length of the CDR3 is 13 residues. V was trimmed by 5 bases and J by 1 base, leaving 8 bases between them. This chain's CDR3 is CASSENFNYGYTF. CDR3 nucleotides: TGTGCCAGCAGTGAAAACTTTAACTATGGCTACACCTTC.

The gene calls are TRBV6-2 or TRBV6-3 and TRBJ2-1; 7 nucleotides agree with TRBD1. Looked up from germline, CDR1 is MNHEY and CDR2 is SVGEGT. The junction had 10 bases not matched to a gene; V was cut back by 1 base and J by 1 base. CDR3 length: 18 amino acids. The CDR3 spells CASSYYTDRAGSYNEQFF. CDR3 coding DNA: TGTGCCAGCAGTTACTATACCGACAGGGCTGGGTCCTACAATGAGCAGTTCTTC.